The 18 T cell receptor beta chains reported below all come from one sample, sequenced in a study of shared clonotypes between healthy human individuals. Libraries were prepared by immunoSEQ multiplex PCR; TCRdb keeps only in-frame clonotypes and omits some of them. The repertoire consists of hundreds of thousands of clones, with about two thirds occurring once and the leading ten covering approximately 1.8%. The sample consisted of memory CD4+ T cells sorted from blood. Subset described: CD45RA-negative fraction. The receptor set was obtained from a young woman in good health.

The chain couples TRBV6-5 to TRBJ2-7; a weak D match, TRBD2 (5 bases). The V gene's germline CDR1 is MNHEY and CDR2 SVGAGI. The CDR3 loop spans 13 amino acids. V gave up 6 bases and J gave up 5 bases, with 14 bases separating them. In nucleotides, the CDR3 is TGTGCCAGCAGAAATGGGAGTCCCAACGAGCAGTACTTC. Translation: CASRNGSPNEQYF.

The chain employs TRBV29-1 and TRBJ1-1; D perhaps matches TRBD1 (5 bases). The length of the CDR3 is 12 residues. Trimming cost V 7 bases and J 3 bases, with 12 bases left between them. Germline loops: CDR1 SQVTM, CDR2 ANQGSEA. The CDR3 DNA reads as TGCAGCGAGAGGGGTTTGCACACTGAAGCTTTCTTT. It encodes CSERGLHTEAFF.

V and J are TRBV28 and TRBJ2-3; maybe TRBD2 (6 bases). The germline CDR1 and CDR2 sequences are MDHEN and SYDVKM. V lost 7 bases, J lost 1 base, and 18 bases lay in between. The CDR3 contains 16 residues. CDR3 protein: CASTSVGPGGTDTQYF. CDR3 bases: TGTGCCAGCACCTCCGTAGGTCCGGGAGGCACAGATACGCAGTATTTT.

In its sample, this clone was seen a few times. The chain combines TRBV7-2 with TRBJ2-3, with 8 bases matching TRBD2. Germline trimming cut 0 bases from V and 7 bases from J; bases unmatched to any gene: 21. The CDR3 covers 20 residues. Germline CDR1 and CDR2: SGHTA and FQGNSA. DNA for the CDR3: TGTGCCAGCAGCTTAGCCGGGGGACGCGGGGGGACTAGTGGCTCCAATACGCAGTATTTT. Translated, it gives CASSLAGGRGGTSGSNTQYF.

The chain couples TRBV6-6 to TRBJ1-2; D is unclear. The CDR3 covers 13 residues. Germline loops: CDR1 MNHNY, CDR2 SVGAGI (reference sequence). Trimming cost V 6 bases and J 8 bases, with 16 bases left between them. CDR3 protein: CASRFGGEQGYTF. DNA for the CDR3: TGTGCCAGCAGGTTCGGCGGGGAACAGGGCTACACCTTC.

The CDR3 sequence is CASTSANLLGQYF. The CDR3 DNA reads TGTGCCAGCACCAGCGCAAACCTTCTGGGGCAGTACTTC. The V gene is TRBV27, the J gene TRBJ2-7; D ambiguous. CDR3 size: 13 residues. Per germline, CDR1 MNHEY and CDR2 SMNVEV (reference sequence). V dropped 7 bases and J dropped 9 bases, with 19 bases sitting between them.

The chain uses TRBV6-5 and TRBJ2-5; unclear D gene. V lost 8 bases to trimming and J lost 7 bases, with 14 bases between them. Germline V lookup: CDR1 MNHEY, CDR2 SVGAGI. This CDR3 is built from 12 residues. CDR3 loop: CASRAVGLTQYF. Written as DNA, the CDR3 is TGTGCCAGCCGGGCCGTCGGGTTGACCCAGTACTTC.

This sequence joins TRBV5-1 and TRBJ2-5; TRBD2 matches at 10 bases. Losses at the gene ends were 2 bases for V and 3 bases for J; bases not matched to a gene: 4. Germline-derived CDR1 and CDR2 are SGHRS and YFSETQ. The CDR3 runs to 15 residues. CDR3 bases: TGCGCCAGCAGCTTAACTAGCGGGACTAAAGAGACCCAGTACTTC. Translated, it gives CASSLTSGTKETQYF.

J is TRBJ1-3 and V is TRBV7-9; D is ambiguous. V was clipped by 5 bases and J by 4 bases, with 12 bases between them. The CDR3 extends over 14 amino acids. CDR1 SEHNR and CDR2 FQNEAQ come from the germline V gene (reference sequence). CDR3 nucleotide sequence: TGTGCCAGCAGCCTAGGTATTAGAGGAAACACCATATATTTT. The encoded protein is CASSLGIRGNTIYF. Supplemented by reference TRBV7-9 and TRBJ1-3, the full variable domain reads DTGVSQNPRHKITKRGQNVTFRCDPISEHNRLYWYRQTLGQGPEFLTYFQNEAQLEKSRLLSDRFSAERPKGSFSTLEIQRTEQGDSAMYLCASSLGIRGNTIYFGEGSWLTVV.

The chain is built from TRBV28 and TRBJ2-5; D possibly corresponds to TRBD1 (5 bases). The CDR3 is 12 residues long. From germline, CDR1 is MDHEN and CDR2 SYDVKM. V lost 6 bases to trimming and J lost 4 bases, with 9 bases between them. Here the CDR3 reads CASSQGTETQYF. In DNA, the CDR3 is TGTGCCAGCAGCCAGGGAACAGAGACCCAGTACTTC.

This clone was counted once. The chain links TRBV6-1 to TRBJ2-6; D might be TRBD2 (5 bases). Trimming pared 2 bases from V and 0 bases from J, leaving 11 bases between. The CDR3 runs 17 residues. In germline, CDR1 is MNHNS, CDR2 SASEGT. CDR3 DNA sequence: TGTGCCAGCAGTGAATCGGCGCGGGTCTCTGGGGCCAACGTCCTGACTTTC. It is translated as CASSESARVSGANVLTF.

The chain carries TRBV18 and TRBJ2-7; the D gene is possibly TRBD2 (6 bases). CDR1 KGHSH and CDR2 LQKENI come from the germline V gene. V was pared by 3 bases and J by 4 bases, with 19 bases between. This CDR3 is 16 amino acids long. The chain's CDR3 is CASSPWMGGELYEQYF. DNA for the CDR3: TGTGCCAGCTCACCGTGGATGGGGGGAGAGTTGTACGAGCAGTACTTC. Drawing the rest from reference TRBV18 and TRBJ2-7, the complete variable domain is NAGVMQNPRHLVRRRGQEARLRCSPMKGHSHVYWYRQLPEEGLKFMVYLQKENIIDESGMPKERFSAEFPKEGPSILRIQQVVRGDSAAYFCASSPWMGGELYEQYFGPGTRLTVT.

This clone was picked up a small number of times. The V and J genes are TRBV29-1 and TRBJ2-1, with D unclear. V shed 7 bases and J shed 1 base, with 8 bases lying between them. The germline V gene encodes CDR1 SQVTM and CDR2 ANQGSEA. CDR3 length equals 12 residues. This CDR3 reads CSGVESYNEQFF. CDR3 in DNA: TGCAGCGGTGTCGAGTCCTACAATGAGCAGTTCTTC.

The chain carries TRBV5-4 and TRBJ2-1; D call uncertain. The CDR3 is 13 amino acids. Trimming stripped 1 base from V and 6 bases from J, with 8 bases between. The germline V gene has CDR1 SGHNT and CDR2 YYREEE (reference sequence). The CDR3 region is CASSLSAANEQFF. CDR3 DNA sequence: TGTGCCAGCAGCTTGTCGGCCGCCAATGAGCAGTTCTTC.

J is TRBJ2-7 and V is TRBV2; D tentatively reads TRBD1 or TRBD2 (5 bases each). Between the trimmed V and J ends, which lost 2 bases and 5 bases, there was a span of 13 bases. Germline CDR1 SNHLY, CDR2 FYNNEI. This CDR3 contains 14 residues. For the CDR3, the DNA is TGTGCCAGCAGTGAACTGGGGGATGGGGACGAGCAGTACTTC. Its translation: CASSELGDGDEQYF. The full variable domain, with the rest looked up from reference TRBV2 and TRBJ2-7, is EPEVTQTPSHQVTQMGQEVILRCVPISNHLYFYWYRQILGQKVEFLVSFYNNEISEKSEIFDDQFSVERPDGSNFTLKIRSTKLEDSAMYFCASSELGDGDEQYFGPGTRLTVT.

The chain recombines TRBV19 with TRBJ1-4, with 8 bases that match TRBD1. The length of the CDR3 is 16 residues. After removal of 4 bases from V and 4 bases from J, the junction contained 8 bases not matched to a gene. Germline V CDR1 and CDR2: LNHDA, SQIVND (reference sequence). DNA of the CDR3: TGTGCCAGTAGTACCCTTGGACAGGGCCGTAATGAAAAACTGTTTTTT. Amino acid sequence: CASSTLGQGRNEKLFF.

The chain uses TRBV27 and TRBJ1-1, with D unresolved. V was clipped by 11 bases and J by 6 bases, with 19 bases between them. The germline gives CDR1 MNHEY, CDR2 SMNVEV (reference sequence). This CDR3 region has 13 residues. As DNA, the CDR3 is TGTGCCTCGGTCCCCCGAACGGGCGCTGAAGCTTTCTTT. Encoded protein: CASVPRTGAEAFF.

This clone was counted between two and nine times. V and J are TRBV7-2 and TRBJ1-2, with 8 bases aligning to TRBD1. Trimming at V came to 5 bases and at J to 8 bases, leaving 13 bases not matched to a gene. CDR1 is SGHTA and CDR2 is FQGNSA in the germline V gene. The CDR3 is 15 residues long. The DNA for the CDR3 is TGTGCCAGCAGCCCAAGCACCGACAGGGGAATCGGCTACACCTTC. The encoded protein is CASSPSTDRGIGYTF.